Each of the 17 T cell receptor beta chains below was sequenced from the same sample in a study of blood T cell repertoires in COVID-19. Repertoires were generated with immunoSEQ multiplex PCR, while TCRdb's copy carries only in-frame clones and drops some. Altogether 200,000 or so clones are present, roughly 84% being singletons, with the ten largest covering less than 2.5%. Sample: peripheral blood. The receptors shown here come from a woman aged 55-75 years with acute or convalescent COVID-19.

The chain has TRBV5-1 and TRBJ1-2, with 7 bases lining up with TRBD1. The CDR3 runs to 14 residues. From germline, CDR1 is SGHRS and CDR2 YFSETQ. V dropped 4 bases and J dropped 8; count of bases not matched to a gene: 11. The CDR3 loop is CASSRTGAPGGYTF. CDR3 DNA sequence: TGCGCCAGCAGCAGAACAGGGGCCCCGGGGGGCTACACCTTC.

The V and J genes are TRBV11-3 and TRBJ2-3; D perhaps matches TRBD1 (5 bases). The CDR3 covers 15 residues. Trimming removed 5 bases at V and 2 bases at J, with 14 bases between. Germline CDR1 reads SGHNT; CDR2 reads YENEEA. CDR3 in amino acids: CASSPTQGNTDTQYF. CDR3 DNA sequence: TGTGCCAGCAGCCCCACCCAGGGAAACACAGATACGCAGTATTTT.

This chain joins TRBV28 and TRBJ1-1; 10 positions agree with TRBD1. V shed 2 bases and J 5 bases; nucleotides not matched to a gene: 2. Looked up from germline, CDR1 is MDHEN and CDR2 is SYDVKM. The CDR3 spans 14 residues. The CDR3 here is CASSLGDRGTEAFF. CDR3 sequence (DNA): TGTGCCAGCAGTTTAGGGGACAGGGGTACTGAAGCTTTCTTT.

This clone was picked up a small number of times. The chain has TRBV5-6 and TRBJ1-2, with 8 nucleotides matching TRBD1. The germline gives CDR1 SGHDT, CDR2 YYEEEE. There are 18 residues in the CDR3. The junction had 19 bases not matched to a gene; V was cut back by 4 bases and J by 5 bases. CDR3 sequence: CASSQLKKTDRVGYGYTF. The DNA of the CDR3 is TGTGCCAGCAGCCAATTGAAAAAAACGGACAGGGTGGGGTATGGCTACACCTTC.

This chain links TRBV7-2 with TRBJ2-5; D remains unclear. Per the germline V gene, CDR1 is SGHTA and CDR2 is FQGNSA. This CDR3 region has 15 residues. V was shortened by 0 bases and J by 2 bases, with 10 bases between the two germline ends. CDR3 region: CASSLALQLQETQYF. The CDR3 DNA sequence: TGTGCCAGCAGCTTAGCGCTTCAGTTACAAGAGACCCAGTACTTC.

The rearrangement links TRBV6-5 to TRBJ2-5; 8 bases fit TRBD2. The CDR3 has 14 residues. The J segment lost 2 bases and the V segment lost 6 bases, leaving 5 bases of the junction unmatched. Looked up from germline, CDR1 is MNHEY and CDR2 is SVGAGI. CDR3 loop: CASRAGTRQETQYF. The CDR3 nucleotides read TGTGCCAGCAGGGCAGGGACTAGACAAGAGACCCAGTACTTC.

V and J are TRBV2 and TRBJ2-1, with D possibly matching TRBD1 (5 bases). Per germline, CDR1 SNHLY and CDR2 FYNNEI. The CDR3 consists of 13 residues. Trimming took off 5 bases at V and 6 bases at J, with 11 bases between the two ends. CDR3 in amino acids: CASSLDRRNEQFF. DNA for the CDR3: TGTGCCAGCAGTTTAGACAGACGCAATGAGCAGTTCTTC. The whole variable domain, filled in from reference TRBV2 and TRBJ2-1, reads EPEVTQTPSHQVTQMGQEVILRCVPISNHLYFYWYRQILGQKVEFLVSFYNNEISEKSEIFDDQFSVERPDGSNFTLKIRSTKLEDSAMYFCASSLDRRNEQFFGPGTRLTVL.

This clone was detected ten times or more. The rearrangement uses TRBV6-5 and TRBJ1-2, with no clear D. The CDR3 is made up of 13 amino acids. Per germline, CDR1 MNHEY and CDR2 SVGAGI. Trimming removed 3 bases at V and 2 bases at J, with 7 bases between. Here the CDR3 DNA reads TGTGCCAGCAGTTATAACAGCAACTATGGCTACACCTTC. Its protein product is CASSYNSNYGYTF.

The CDR3 DNA is TGTGCCAGCAGCCCCTGGACAGGGGCAGGGGAGCAGTACTTC. It encodes CASSPWTGAGEQYF. This sequence joins TRBV3-1 (or the pseudogene TRBV3-2) and TRBJ2-7; 9 bases line up with TRBD1. Trimming cost V 4 bases and J 7 bases; bases outside gene matches: 8. Germline V lookup: CDR1 LGHDT, CDR2 YNNKEL (reference sequence). The CDR3 totals 14 residues.

The chain combines TRBV5-5 with TRBJ1-2; 9 nucleotides match TRBD1. Losses at the gene ends were 3 bases for V and 6 bases for J; bases not matched to a gene: 21. CDR1 SGHKS and CDR2 YYEKEE come from the germline V gene (reference sequence). The CDR3 has 19 amino acids. The CDR3 reads CASSSTGLVKGTGYNGYTF. The CDR3 nucleotides read TGTGCCAGCAGCTCCACTGGATTGGTGAAAGGGACAGGGTATAATGGCTACACCTTC.

This chain links TRBV6-1 with TRBJ1-1, with no clear D. The CDR3 extends over 18 amino acids. Germline V CDR1 and CDR2: MNHNS, SASEGT. Trimming left V 1 base short and J 6 bases short, with 24 bases between. Here the CDR3 DNA reads TGTGCCAGCAGTGAAGTCGGCGCGGCAGGCGGGTCGGTACCTGAAGCTTTCTTT. Protein: CASSEVGAAGGSVPEAFF.

The genes are TRBV27 and TRBJ2-3, with D possibly matching TRBD1 (5 bases). V lost 7 bases, J lost 8 bases, and 34 bases lay in between. Germline lookup yields CDR1 MNHEY and CDR2 SMNVEV (reference sequence). The CDR3 consists of 19 residues. In DNA, the CDR3 is TGTGCCAGCAAGGGGCAGACCTCAATAGGGATTGTGCCCTGGGGTACGCAGTATTTT. It yields the protein CASKGQTSIGIVPWGTQYF.

This clone was observed a few times. This chain uses TRBV19 with TRBJ1-5; 7 bases align to TRBD1. Germline assignment: CDR1 LNHDA and CDR2 SQIVND (reference sequence). Germline trimming cut 6 bases from V and 2 bases from J; bases unmatched to any gene: 4. The CDR3 has 14 residues. The CDR3 loop is CASSEGAGNQPQHF. The CDR3 DNA reads TGTGCCAGTAGCGAGGGGGCGGGCAATCAGCCCCAGCATTTT.

The chain links TRBV29-1 to TRBJ1-1; no clear D. With 4 bases removed from V and 5 bases from J, the gap between germline ends came to 17 bases. The CDR3 is 14 amino acids. Germline-derived CDR1 and CDR2 are SQVTM and ANQGSEA. CDR3 loop: CSVVRSGRMTEAFF. CDR3 DNA sequence: TGCAGCGTTGTAAGATCAGGAAGGATGACTGAAGCTTTCTTT. The whole variable domain, remainder taken from reference TRBV29-1 and TRBJ1-1, is SAVISQKPSRDICQRGTSLTIQCQVDSQVTMMFWYRQQPGQSLTLIATANQGSEATYESGFVIDKFPISRPNLTFSTLTVSNMSPEDSSIYLCSVVRSGRMTEAFFGQGTRLTVV.

The chain has TRBV19 and TRBJ1-6; 8 bases agree with TRBD1. The germline V gene has CDR1 LNHDA and CDR2 SQIVND (reference sequence). The CDR3 is made up of 15 amino acids. With 5 bases clipped from V and 3 bases from J, the junction kept 3 bases outside the gene matches. The CDR3, as DNA: TGTGCCAGTAGTCCCGGACAGGGCTATAATTCACCCCTCCACTTT. This sequence encodes CASSPGQGYNSPLHF.

The V and J genes are TRBV28 and TRBJ2-7, with 8 bases identical to TRBD1. The CDR3 totals 15 residues. With 6 bases clipped from V and 5 bases from J, the junction kept 12 bases outside the gene matches. Germline V lookup: CDR1 MDHEN, CDR2 SYDVKM. CDR3 sequence: CASSSARTGFDEQYF. CDR3 sequence (DNA): TGTGCCAGCAGCTCCGCCCGGACAGGGTTCGACGAGCAGTACTTC.

The chain carries TRBV10-3 and TRBJ2-3; 7 nucleotides align to TRBD1. The length of the CDR3 is 14 residues. The V and J ends lost 6 bases and 2 bases, in that order; junction bases with no gene match: 5. Germline V CDR1 and CDR2: ENHRY, SYGVKD. The CDR3 coding sequence is TGTGCCATCAGCGGGGACAGCCCCACAGATACGCAGTATTTT. It translates to CAISGDSPTDTQYF.